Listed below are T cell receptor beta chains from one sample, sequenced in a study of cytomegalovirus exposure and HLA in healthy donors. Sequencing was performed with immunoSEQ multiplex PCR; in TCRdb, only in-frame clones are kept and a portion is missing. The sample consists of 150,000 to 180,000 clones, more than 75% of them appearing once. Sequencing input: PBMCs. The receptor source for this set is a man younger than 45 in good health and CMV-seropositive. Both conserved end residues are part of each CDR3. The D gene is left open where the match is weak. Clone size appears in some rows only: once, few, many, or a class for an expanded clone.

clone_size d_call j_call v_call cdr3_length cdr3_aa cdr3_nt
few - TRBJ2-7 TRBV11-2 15 CASARLVNFPYEQYF TGTGCCAGCGCCCGGCTAGTTAACTTCCCCTACGAGCAGTACTTC
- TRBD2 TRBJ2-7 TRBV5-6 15 CASSLGGTRTYEQYF TGTGCCAGCAGCTTGGGTGGGACTAGAACCTACGAGCAGTACTTC
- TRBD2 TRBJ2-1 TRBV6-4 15 CASSALAGVGNEQFF TGTGCCAGCAGCGCCTTAGCGGGAGTTGGAAATGAGCAGTTCTTC
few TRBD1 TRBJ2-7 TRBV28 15 CASRKPGQGTYEQYF TGTGCCAGCAGAAAACCGGGACAGGGGACCTACGAGCAGTACTTC
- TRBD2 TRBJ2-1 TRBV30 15 CAWGRLAGKYNEQFF TGTGCCTGGGGAAGACTAGCGGGAAAGTACAATGAGCAGTTCTTC
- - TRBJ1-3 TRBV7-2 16 CASSLNPGGSGNTIYF TGTGCCAGCAGCTTGAACCCCGGAGGCTCTGGAAACACCATATATTTT
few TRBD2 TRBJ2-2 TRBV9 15 CASSTLAGPGGELFF TGTGCCAGCAGCACGCTAGCGGGACCGGGCGGGGAGCTGTTTTTT
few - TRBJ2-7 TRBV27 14 CASSRSPGSYEQYF TGTGCCAGCAGTCGTTCTCCGGGATCCTACGAGCAGTACTTC
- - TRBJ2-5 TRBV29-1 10 CSVDDSLPYF TGCAGCGTGGACGACAGTCTTCCGTACTTC
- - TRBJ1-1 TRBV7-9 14 CASRLGAADTEAFF TGTGCCAGCAGACTTGGGGCGGCTGACACTGAAGCTTTCTTT
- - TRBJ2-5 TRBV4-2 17 CASSQVVGGGPGETQYF TGTGCCAGCAGCCAAGTGGTAGGGGGAGGGCCGGGGGAGACCCAGTACTTC
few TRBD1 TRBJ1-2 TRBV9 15 CASSGGPGGHYGYTF TGTGCCAGTAGTGGGGGTCCAGGGGGCCACTATGGCTACACCTTC
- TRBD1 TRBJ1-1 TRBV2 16 CASGVTGAGLNTEAFF TGTGCCAGCGGTGTTACAGGGGCAGGGCTGAACACTGAAGCTTTCTTT
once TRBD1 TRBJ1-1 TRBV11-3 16 CASSFHRGLPNTEAFF TGTGCCAGCAGCTTCCACAGGGGGCTGCCGAACACTGAAGCTTTCTTT
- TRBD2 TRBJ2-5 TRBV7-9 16 CASSLSGTSGGETQYF TGTGCCAGCAGCTTATCCGGGACTAGCGGGGGAGAGACCCAGTACTTC
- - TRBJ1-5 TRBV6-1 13 CASSERVNQPQHF TGTGCCAGCAGTGAACGGGTCAATCAGCCCCAGCATTTT
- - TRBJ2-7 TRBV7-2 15 CASSLARTGLGEQYF TGTGCCAGCAGCTTAGCGAGGACTGGGCTAGGCGAGCAGTACTTC
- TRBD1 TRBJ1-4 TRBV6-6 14 CASSSGQGPEKLFF TGTGCCAGCAGCTCGGGACAGGGGCCCGAAAAACTGTTTTTT
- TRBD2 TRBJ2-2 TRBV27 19 CASSAPGLATWDNTGELFF TGTGCCAGCAGTGCACCGGGACTAGCGACGTGGGATAACACCGGGGAGCTGTTTTTT
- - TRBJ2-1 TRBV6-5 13 CASSPEMGGEQFF TGTGCCAGCAGCCCTGAGATGGGGGGAGAGCAGTTCTTC
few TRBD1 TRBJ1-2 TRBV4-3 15 CASSRLGQGLKGYTF TGCGCCAGCAGCCGCCTCGGACAGGGACTAAAGGGCTACACCTTC
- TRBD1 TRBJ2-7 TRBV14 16 CASSQVWDRGLYEQYF TGTGCCAGCAGCCAAGTCTGGGACAGGGGGCTCTACGAGCAGTACTTC